The present T cell receptor (beta chain) was sequenced within a study of T-cell memory formation after mild COVID-19 (dated by TCRdb to about 2021). The study in broad terms: Most TCR sequence clusters were specific to one of the two donors. The cohort comprised two young, previously healthy adult volunteers, one female and one male. Longitudinal TCRalpha and TCRbeta repertoire sequencing tracked T-cell clones expanding and contracting after mild COVID-19 in two donors. General study outcomes and caveats: Whether the second-wave clones peaking on day 37 were SARS-CoV-2 specific was not confirmed. From day 15 to 85, contracting clones showed balanced CD4/CD8 phenotypes, whereas a second wave of clones that expanded from day 15 to 37 leaned towards CD4+. The study covered only a couple of mild cases, and larger cohorts including severe cases with pre-infection samples were considered necessary. Some responding clones were found in pre-infection memory, which suggests that pre-existing cross-reactive memory T cells took part in the SARS-CoV-2 response. Contracting CD4+ clones appeared mostly in the CM and EM memory subsets, whereas CD8+ clones were enriched in EMRA.

CDR1 MGHRA and CDR2 YSYEKL are derived from the germline V gene. Both ends counted, the CDR3 spans 15 residues. This clonotype was observed at least ten times. Its specific antigen is unknown. The final CDR3 position lacks the conserved phenylalanine or tryptophan, pointing to a likely read error. The limits of the CDR3 on the DNA are not certain, so only TCRdb's listed CDR3 is given. The instrument was an Illumina NovaSeq 6000. Using 5'RACE with constant-segment primers, TCRalpha and TCRbeta cDNA libraries were constructed, with sample barcodes and unique molecular identifiers added in the process. RNA was extracted from every sample with Trizol reagent. Library amplification was performed in two PCR steps, and a second sample barcode and Illumina TruSeq adapters were introduced in the second step. Libraries were sequenced on an Illumina NovaSeq with 2 x 150 bp paired-end reads. As for the authors' bioinformatics: The reads were demultiplexed and collapsed into UMI-guided consensus sequences using migec v1.2.7. Using mixcr v2.1.11, UMI consensuses were aligned to TRA and TRB V and J templates and then assembled into clonotypes. Clonotypes were classified as expanded or contracted when called significant by both edgeR and NoisET, with noise models trained on biological replicates. For edgeR calls, a false discovery rate-adjusted p below 0.01 and a log2 fold-change threshold of 1 were applied. PCA with hierarchical clustering of max-normalized trajectories of the 1000 most abundant clonotypes was used as exploratory dynamics analysis. Separately sequenced CD4+ and CD8+ repertoires were used to assign a CD4 or CD8 phenotype to each responding clone. TCRdb handled the public reads itself, with Q25 trimming in fastp and clone calling in MiXCR, and kept productive beta chains. All rows with the same CDR3 protein become a single entry with the most common DNA and genes. These V and J calls originate from TCRdb's pipeline instead of the authors' own analysis. The sample table records more than 80,000 distinct CDR3 sequences; about 17% of these occur just once. The ten largest make up 28% of the sample.

Ficoll-Paque density gradient centrifugation was used to isolate PBMCs. The sample comprised PBMCs or a T cell subset sorted from them (not recorded which). The receptor was isolated from an adult woman who had mild COVID-19 (a few samples of this study predate the infection). The sample titles of this study are shuffled in the database, so cell type and time point are left out; the donor was told from shared clones. This receptor chain uses TRBV4-1 and TRBJ2-1; TRBD2, as called in the table, went unchecked against the DNA. The CDR3 region: CASSQDLASGKIGPL.